This is a list of T cell receptor beta chains from one sample in a study of blood T cell repertoires in COVID-19. Assay used: immunoSEQ multiplex PCR; TCRdb lists only in-frame clones, some missing. This table holds about 94,000 clones, about 86% found once. The sequencing sample was made of peripheral blood. The source is a man in his fifties or sixties with acute or convalescent COVID-19. Both conserved end residues are part of each CDR3. D genes are given only for firm matches. For some rows the clone size is stated as once, few or many, or as a class when expanded; others skip it.

>TRBD1|13|TRBJ1-2|NA|TRBV29-1
CSANDRGTYGYTF
TGCAGCGCAAACGACAGGGGGACTTATGGCTACACCTTC
>NA|14|TRBJ2-5|once|TRBV30
CAWSVGLAVETQYF
TGTGCCTGGAGTGTAGGGCTAGCTGTAGAGACCCAGTACTTC
>NA|13|TRBJ1-2|many|TRBV7-9
CASSFLRGGGYTF
TGTGCCAGCAGCTTTCTCAGGGGAGGGGGCTACACCTTC
>NA|14|TRBJ2-7|NA|TRBV6-6
CASRMTRGSYEQYF
TGTGCCAGCAGAATGACCAGGGGCTCCTACGAGCAGTACTTC
>TRBD2|16|TRBJ2-2|NA|TRBV4-2
CASSQEPGGNTGELFF
TGTGCCAGCAGCCAAGAACCGGGGGGGAACACCGGGGAGCTGTTTTTT
>TRBD1|16|TRBJ2-7|once|TRBV5-1
CASSLQRGTGIYEQYF
TGCGCCAGCAGCCTGCAGAGGGGGACAGGGATTTACGAGCAGTACTTC
>NA|16|TRBJ2-6|NA|TRBV5-4
CASSLAGLSGANVLTF
TGTGCCAGCAGCTTGGCCGGTCTCTCTGGGGCCAACGTCCTGACTTTC
>NA|19|TRBJ1-5|NA|TRBV4-1
CASSQDLGFRDILLQPQHF
TGCGCCAGCAGCCAAGATCTTGGGTTCAGGGACATCCTGTTGCAGCCCCAGCATTTT
>NA|15|TRBJ1-5|NA|TRBV6-5
CASAPFAGSNQPQHF
TGTGCCAGCGCCCCATTCGCGGGAAGCAATCAGCCCCAGCATTTT
>TRBD1|15|TRBJ1-5|NA|TRBV2
CASRSTGAGNQPQHF
TGTGCCAGCAGATCGACAGGGGCCGGCAATCAGCCCCAGCATTTT
>NA|13|TRBJ1-2|once|TRBV30
CAWSVIRGYGYTF
TGTGCCTGGAGTGTAATCCGGGGCTATGGCTACACCTTC
>NA|16|TRBJ1-2|NA|TRBV3-1/TRBV3-2
CASSQGYRILNYGYTF
TGTGCCAGCAGCCAGGGTTACAGGATTCTTAACTATGGCTACACCTTC
>TRBD1|16|TRBJ1-2|NA|TRBV4-3
CASSQGPGTGDGGYTF
TGCGCCAGCAGCCAAGGTCCCGGGACAGGGGATGGTGGCTACACCTTC
>NA|13|TRBJ2-3|NA|TRBV24-1
CATRGQSTDTQYF
TGTGCCACCCGCGGACAGAGCACAGATACGCAGTATTTT
>TRBD2|16|TRBJ2-1|NA|TRBV5-1
CASSLTGTSGYNEQFF
TGCGCCAGCAGCTTGACCGGGACTAGCGGGTACAATGAGCAGTTCTTC
>NA|14|TRBJ1-2|NA|TRBV6-5
CASRVQGEAYGYTF
TGTGCCAGCAGAGTACAGGGTGAGGCCTATGGCTACACCTTC
>TRBD2|14|TRBJ2-7|NA|TRBV4-3
CASSQGRGGYEQYF
TGCGCCAGCAGCCAAGGCCGGGGGGGCTACGAGCAGTACTTC
>NA|15|TRBJ2-7|NA|TRBV21-1
CASSKGSTTTREQYF
TGTGCCAGCAGCAAAGGGTCGACGACTACGAGGGAGCAGTACTTC
>NA|14|TRBJ2-2|NA|TRBV5-4
CASSLAGGTGELFF
TGTGCCAGCAGCTTGGCTGGGGGGACCGGGGAGCTGTTTTTT
>NA|14|TRBJ1-4|NA|TRBV6-5
CASSYSGGFEKLFF
TGTGCCAGCAGTTACTCCGGAGGTTTTGAAAAACTGTTTTTT
>TRBD2|15|TRBJ2-5|NA|TRBV10-3
CAISDETSGQETQYF
TGTGCCATCAGTGATGAGACTAGCGGCCAAGAGACCCAGTACTTC
>NA|13|TRBJ2-7|once|TRBV2
CASRLSRVNEQYF
TGTGCCAGCAGATTGAGCAGGGTGAACGAGCAGTACTTC
>NA|17|TRBJ2-5|NA|TRBV4-3
CASSPRHWGDGVETQYF
TGCGCCAGCAGCCCCCGCCATTGGGGGGACGGAGTAGAGACCCAGTACTTC
>NA|18|TRBJ2-1|NA|TRBV3-1/TRBV3-2
CASSQVLQSLSSYNEQFF
TGTGCCAGCAGCCAAGTCTTACAGAGCCTAAGCTCCTACAATGAGCAGTTCTTC
>NA|15|TRBJ1-1|NA|TRBV7-9
CASSSPLEMNTEAFF
TGTGCCAGCAGCTCGCCTCTAGAGATGAACACTGAAGCTTTCTTT
>TRBD1|16|TRBJ2-2|NA|TRBV4-3
CASSFGTGVNTGELFF
TGCGCCAGCAGCTTCGGGACAGGGGTAAACACCGGGGAGCTGTTTTTT
>NA|19|TRBJ2-3|NA|TRBV7-9
CASSLAVGPIPSITDTQYF
TGTGCCAGCAGCTTAGCGGTTGGGCCTATACCTTCCATCACAGATACGCAGTATTTT
>TRBD1|16|TRBJ1-4|few|TRBV3-1/TRBV3-2
CASTLRTGGVNEKLFF
TGTGCCAGCACCCTCAGGACAGGAGGCGTTAATGAAAAACTGTTTTTT
>TRBD1|14|TRBJ1-2|NA|TRBV10-3
CAISGQDRESGYTF
TGTGCCATCAGTGGCCAGGACAGGGAAAGTGGCTACACCTTC
>NA|15|TRBJ2-3|NA|TRBV5-4
CASSQVGGDTDTQYF
TGTGCCAGCAGCCAGGTAGGAGGTGACACAGATACGCAGTATTTT
>NA|17|TRBJ1-1|many|TRBV5-1
CASSLEAQGNLNTEAFF
TGCGCCAGCAGCTTGGAGGCCCAGGGGAATTTGAACACTGAAGCTTTCTTT
>NA|12|TRBJ2-2|NA|TRBV18
CASSPEAGELFF
TGTGCCAGCTCTCCGGAGGCCGGGGAGCTGTTTTTT
>TRBD2|15|TRBJ2-3|NA|TRBV6-1
CASSELAEGTDTQYF
TGTGCCAGCAGTGAACTAGCGGAGGGCACAGATACGCAGTATTTT
>TRBD1|14|TRBJ1-6|NA|TRBV30
CAWTRGQGNSPLHF
TGTGCCTGGACTAGGGGACAGGGGAATTCACCCCTCCACTTT
>NA|14|TRBJ2-7|NA|TRBV5-1
CASSSPGSSYEQYF
TGCGCCAGCAGCTCGCCCGGGAGCTCCTACGAGCAGTACTTC
>TRBD1|15|TRBJ1-6|NA|TRBV2
CASKKDRIDNSPLHF
TGTGCCAGCAAGAAGGACAGGATAGATAATTCACCCCTCCACTTT
>NA|16|TRBJ1-3|once|TRBV19
CATGRRQAGEKDTIYF
TGTGCCACCGGAAGAAGACAGGCAGGAGAGAAGGACACCATATATTTT
>TRBD1|13|TRBJ1-2|NA|TRBV19
CASSPTGGGGYTF
TGTGCCAGTAGTCCAACAGGGGGCGGTGGCTACACCTTC
>TRBD1|16|TRBJ2-1|NA|TRBV4-1
CASSQVGTGKSNEQFF
TGCGCCAGCAGCCAAGTGGGGACAGGGAAATCCAATGAGCAGTTCTTC
>TRBD2|15|TRBJ2-3|NA|TRBV19
CASSILAGPTDTQYF
TGTGCCAGTAGTATCCTAGCGGGGCCCACAGATACGCAGTATTTT
>NA|14|TRBJ2-3|NA|TRBV7-2
CASSLGQGGDTQYF
TGTGCCAGCAGCTTAGGCCAGGGAGGAGATACGCAGTATTTT
>NA|16|TRBJ2-7|NA|TRBV27
CASLNTGTTSSYEQYF
TGTGCCAGCTTAAATACAGGCACCACGAGCTCCTACGAGCAGTACTTC
>TRBD2|14|TRBJ2-3|once|TRBV10-3
CAISPAGGGDTQYF
TGTGCCATCTCTCCAGCGGGGGGTGGGGATACGCAGTATTTT
>TRBD2|14|TRBJ2-1|NA|TRBV19
CATGTSGTYNEQFF
TGTGCCACCGGGACTAGCGGGACCTACAATGAGCAGTTCTTC
>TRBD1|14|TRBJ2-5|NA|TRBV5-6
CASSLGGGGETQYF
TGTGCCAGCAGCTTGGGAGGGGGCGGAGAGACCCAGTACTTC
>TRBD1|14|TRBJ2-7|NA|TRBV3-1/TRBV3-2
CASSRNRGTYEQYF
TGTGCCAGCAGCCGAAACAGGGGAACCTACGAGCAGTACTTC
>NA|13|TRBJ1-1|NA|TRBV9
CASSQEQGTEAFF
TGTGCCAGCAGCCAGGAGCAGGGGACTGAAGCTTTCTTT
>TRBD1|14|TRBJ2-7|few|TRBV27
CASSGQGGLYEQYF
TGTGCCAGCAGTGGACAGGGGGGGCTCTACGAGCAGTACTTC
>NA|12|TRBJ2-1|NA|TRBV29-1
CSGKELPNEQFF
TGCAGCGGGAAGGAGTTACCCAATGAGCAGTTCTTC
>TRBD1|16|TRBJ2-1|NA|TRBV24-1
CATSDWGTGGSNEQFF
TGTGCCACCAGTGATTGGGGGACAGGGGGAAGCAATGAGCAGTTCTTC
>NA|14|TRBJ2-1|NA|TRBV4-3
CASSQDRDFNEQFF
TGCGCCAGCAGCCAAGATCGGGACTTTAATGAGCAGTTCTTC
>TRBD1|14|TRBJ2-7|NA|TRBV3-1/TRBV3-2
CASSPRTGSYEQYF
TGTGCCAGCAGCCCGCGGACAGGGTCCTACGAGCAGTACTTC
>NA|15|TRBJ1-2|NA|TRBV14
CASSRKQGMVGGYTF
TGTGCCAGCAGCCGAAAACAGGGAATGGTTGGTGGCTACACCTTC
>NA|15|TRBJ2-3|NA|TRBV19
CASSPTGKGADTQYF
TGTGCCAGTAGTCCTACAGGGAAAGGAGCAGATACGCAGTATTTT